The TCR beta chain described here comes from a study of T cells after posttransplantation cyclophosphamide. Cells defined as naive were viable CD3+CD4+ or CD3+CD8+ and CCR7+CD45RA+CD45RO-CD95-CD27+CD28+. The data were produced by immunoSEQ multiplex PCR, yet TCRdb's version contains in-frame clones alone and is incomplete. The sample lists about 10,000 clones; 95% to 98% were seen once. The V segment lost 7 bases and the J segment 4 bases; nucleotides outside the gene matches: 6. CDR1 is SQVTM and CDR2 is ANQGSEA in the germline V gene. The CDR3 consists of 13 residues. The specimen sequenced was naive CD4+ T cells sorted from PBMCs. This TCR derives from a woman aged 60-75 years in good health, CMV-negative, and a related stem cell transplant donor. The chain carries TRBV29-1 and TRBJ1-5; 8 positions match TRBD1. The CDR3 sequence is CSAGTGDNQPQHF. The CDR3 DNA reads as TGCAGCGCGGGGACAGGAGATAATCAGCCCCAGCATTTT. Full variable domain (missing parts from reference TRBV29-1 and TRBJ1-5): SAVISQKPSRDICQRGTSLTIQCQVDSQVTMMFWYRQQPGQSLTLIATANQGSEATYESGFVIDKFPISRPNLTFSTLTVSNMSPEDSSIYLCSAGTGDNQPQHFGDGTRLSIL.